The next 3 T cell receptor beta chains were all read from a single sample in a study of blood T cell repertoires in COVID-19. Clones were read by immunoSEQ multiplex PCR, and TCRdb kept only the in-frame ones, dropping some. The data show some 110,000 clones, around 86% seen once. Material: peripheral blood. All receptors come from a human donor in a cohort sampled during active COVID-19.

V gene TRBV19 combines with J gene TRBJ2-3; D is unresolved. With 6 bases removed from V and 3 bases from J, the gap between germline ends came to 4 bases. This CDR3 has 11 amino acids. From germline, CDR1 is LNHDA and CDR2 SQIVND (reference sequence). CDR3 loop: CASSNTDTQYF. CDR3 nucleotide sequence: TGTGCCAGTAGCAATACAGATACGCAGTATTTT.

This chain connects TRBV9 to TRBJ2-7; 8 nucleotides align to TRBD1. The CDR3 is 15 residues long. J gave up 1 base and V 0 bases, and 3 bases lay outside the gene matches. The germline gives CDR1 SGDLS, CDR2 YYNGEE. CDR3 amino acids: CASSVGTGWSYEQYF. The CDR3, as DNA: TGTGCCAGCAGCGTAGGGACAGGGTGGTCCTACGAGCAGTACTTC.

This clone was counted a single time. This chain connects TRBV3-1 (or the pseudogene TRBV3-2) to TRBJ2-7; 9 nucleotides align to TRBD1. The CDR3 runs 13 residues. Trimming removed 5 bases from V and 7 bases from J; junction bases left unmatched: 6. Germline loops: CDR1 LGHDT, CDR2 YNNKEL (reference sequence). CDR3 DNA: TGTGCCAGCAGCTTAGGGACAGGGAGGGAGCAGTACTTC. Translating it yields CASSLGTGREQYF.